This paragraph covers one T cell receptor (beta chain) sequence. Its matching antigen is unknown. Data came from immunoSEQ multiplex PCR; TCRdb stores just in-frame clones and leaves some out. The sample yields approximately 100,000 clones, roughly 84% seen once. This CDR3 spans 18 amino acids. The V gene end was trimmed by 0 bases and the J gene end by 0 bases; junction bases not matched to a gene: 4. CDR1 is LGHNT, CDR2 FRNRAP, per germline. The record originates from a study of cytomegalovirus exposure and HLA in healthy donors. Study observations and caveats: A list of 150 or so TCR beta chains associated with cytomegalovirus was given.

This receptor was obtained from a man aged 18 to 29 in good health and CMV-seropositive. The sequenced material came from PBMCs. V usage is TRBV12-5 and J usage is TRBJ1-5, with TRBD1 matching over 11 bases. In DNA, the CDR3 is TGTGCTAGTGGTTTGGTACAGGGACAGGGGGTTAGCAATCAGCCCCAGCATTTT. Translated, it gives CASGLVQGQGVSNQPQHF.